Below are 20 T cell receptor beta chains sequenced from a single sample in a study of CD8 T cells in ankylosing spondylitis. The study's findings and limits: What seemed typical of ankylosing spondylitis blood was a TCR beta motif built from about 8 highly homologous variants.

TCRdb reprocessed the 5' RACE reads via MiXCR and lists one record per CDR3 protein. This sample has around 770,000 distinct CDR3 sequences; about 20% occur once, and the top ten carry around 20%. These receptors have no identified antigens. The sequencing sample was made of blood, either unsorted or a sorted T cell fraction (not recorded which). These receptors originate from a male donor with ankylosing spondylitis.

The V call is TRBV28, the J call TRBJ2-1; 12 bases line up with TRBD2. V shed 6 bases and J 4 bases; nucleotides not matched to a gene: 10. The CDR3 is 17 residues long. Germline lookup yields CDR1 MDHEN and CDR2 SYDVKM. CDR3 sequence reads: CASSATSGRGRYNEQFF. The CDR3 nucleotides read TGTGCCAGCAGCGCGACTAGCGGGAGAGGGAGGTACAATGAGCAGTTCTTC.

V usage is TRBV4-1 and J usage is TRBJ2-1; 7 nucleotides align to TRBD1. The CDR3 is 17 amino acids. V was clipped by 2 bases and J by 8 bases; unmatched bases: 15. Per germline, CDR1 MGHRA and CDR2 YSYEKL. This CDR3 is CASSQRPGTVRGDEQFF. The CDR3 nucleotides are TGCGCCAGCAGCCAACGCCCAGGGACAGTCCGAGGCGATGAGCAGTTCTTC.

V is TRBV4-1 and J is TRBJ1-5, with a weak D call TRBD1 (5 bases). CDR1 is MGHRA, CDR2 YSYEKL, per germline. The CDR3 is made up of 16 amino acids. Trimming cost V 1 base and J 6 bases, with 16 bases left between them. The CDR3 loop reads CASSQGGSLGGQPQHF. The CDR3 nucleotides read TGCGCCAGCAGCCAAGGGGGCTCCTTGGGCGGTCAGCCCCAGCATTTT.

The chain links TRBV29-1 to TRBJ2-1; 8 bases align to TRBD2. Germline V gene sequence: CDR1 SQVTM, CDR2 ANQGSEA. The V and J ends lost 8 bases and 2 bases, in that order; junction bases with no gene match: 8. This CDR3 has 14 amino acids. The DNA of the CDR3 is TGCAGCTGCACAGCGGGGGCGCCCTACAATGAGCAGTTCTTC. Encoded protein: CSCTAGAPYNEQFF.

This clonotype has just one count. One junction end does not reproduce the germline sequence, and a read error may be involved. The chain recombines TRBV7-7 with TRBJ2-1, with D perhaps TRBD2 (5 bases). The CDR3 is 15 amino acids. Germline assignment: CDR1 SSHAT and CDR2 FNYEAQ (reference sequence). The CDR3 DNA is TGTGCTAGCAGCTTACTTCCAGGACTTTACAATGAGCAGTTCTTC. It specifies CASSLLPGLYNEQFF.

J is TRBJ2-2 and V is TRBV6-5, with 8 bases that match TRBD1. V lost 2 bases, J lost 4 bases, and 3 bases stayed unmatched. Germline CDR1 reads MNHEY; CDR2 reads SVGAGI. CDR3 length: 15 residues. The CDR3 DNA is TGTGCCAGCAGTTACCAGGACAGGGCCACCGGGGAGCTGTTTTTT. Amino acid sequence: CASSYQDRATGELFF.

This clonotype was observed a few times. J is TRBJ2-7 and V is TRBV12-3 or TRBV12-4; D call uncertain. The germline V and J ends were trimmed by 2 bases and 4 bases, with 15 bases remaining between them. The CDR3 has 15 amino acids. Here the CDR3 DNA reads TGTGCCAGCAGTTTAATCATCGGGCTTCCTTACGAGCAGTACTTC. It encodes CASSLIIGLPYEQYF.

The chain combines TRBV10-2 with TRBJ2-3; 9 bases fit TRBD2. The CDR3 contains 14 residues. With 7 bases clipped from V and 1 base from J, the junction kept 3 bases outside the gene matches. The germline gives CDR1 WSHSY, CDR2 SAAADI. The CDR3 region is CASMQRGGTDTQYF. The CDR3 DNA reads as TGCGCCAGCATGCAGCGGGGGGGCACAGATACGCAGTATTTT.

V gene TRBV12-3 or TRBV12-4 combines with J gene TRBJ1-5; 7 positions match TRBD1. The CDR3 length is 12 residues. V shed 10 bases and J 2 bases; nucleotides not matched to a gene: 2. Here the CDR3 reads CATGQGNQPQHF. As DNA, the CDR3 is TGTGCCACTGGACAGGGCAATCAGCCCCAGCATTTT.

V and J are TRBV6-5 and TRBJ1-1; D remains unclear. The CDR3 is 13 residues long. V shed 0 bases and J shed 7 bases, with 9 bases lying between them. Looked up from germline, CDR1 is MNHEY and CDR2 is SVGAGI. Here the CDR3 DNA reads TGTGCCAGCAGTTACTCAGGACCGGTTGAAGCTTTCTTT. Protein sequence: CASSYSGPVEAFF.

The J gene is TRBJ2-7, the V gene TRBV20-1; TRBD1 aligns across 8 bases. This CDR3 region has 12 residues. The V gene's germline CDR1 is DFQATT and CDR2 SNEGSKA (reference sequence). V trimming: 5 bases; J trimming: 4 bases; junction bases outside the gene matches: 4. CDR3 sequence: CSAGRGLYEQYF. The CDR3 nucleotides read TGCAGTGCTGGCAGGGGGCTGTACGAGCAGTACTTC.

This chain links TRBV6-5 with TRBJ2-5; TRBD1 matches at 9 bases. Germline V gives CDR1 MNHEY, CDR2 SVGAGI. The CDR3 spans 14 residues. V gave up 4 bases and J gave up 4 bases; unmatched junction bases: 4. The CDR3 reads CASSSQGAGETQYF. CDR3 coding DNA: TGTGCCAGCAGTTCACAGGGGGCGGGAGAGACCCAGTACTTC.

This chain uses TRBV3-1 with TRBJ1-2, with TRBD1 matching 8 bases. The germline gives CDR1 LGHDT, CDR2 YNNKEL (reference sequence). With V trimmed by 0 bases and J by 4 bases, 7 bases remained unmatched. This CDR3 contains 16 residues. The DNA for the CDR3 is TGTGCCAGCAGCCAAGATCGTCAGGGGGCCCGCTATGGCTACACCTTC. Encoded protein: CASSQDRQGARYGYTF.

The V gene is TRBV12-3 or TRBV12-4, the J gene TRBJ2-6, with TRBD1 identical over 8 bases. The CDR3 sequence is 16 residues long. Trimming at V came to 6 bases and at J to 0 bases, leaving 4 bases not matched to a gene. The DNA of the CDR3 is TGTGCCAGCAGGCAGGGGGCGTTCTCTGGGGCCAACGTCCTGACTTTC. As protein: CASRQGAFSGANVLTF.

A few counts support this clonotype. The CDR3 DNA follows: TGTGCCAGCAGTTACTCGGGACGTTTCAACTATGGCTACACCTTC. Translating gives CASSYSGRFNYGYTF. V is TRBV6-2 or TRBV6-3 and J is TRBJ1-2; maybe TRBD1 (5 bases). The ends were cut back, 0 bases at V and 2 bases at J, with 10 bases in the middle. Germline V gene lookup returns CDR1 MNHEY and CDR2 SVGEGT. The CDR3 is 15 residues long.

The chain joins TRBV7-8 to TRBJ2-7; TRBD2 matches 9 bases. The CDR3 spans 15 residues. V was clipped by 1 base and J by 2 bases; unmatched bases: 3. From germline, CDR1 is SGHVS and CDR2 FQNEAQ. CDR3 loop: CASSLVAGAAYEQYF. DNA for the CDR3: TGTGCCAGCAGCTTAGTAGCGGGGGCCGCCTACGAGCAGTACTTC. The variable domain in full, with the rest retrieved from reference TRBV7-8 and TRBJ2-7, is GAGVSQSPRYKVAKRGQDVALRCDPISGHVSLFWYQQALGQGPEFLTYFQNEAQLDKSGLPSDRFFAERPEGSVSTLKIQRTQQEDSAVYLCASSLVAGAAYEQYFGPGTRLTVT.

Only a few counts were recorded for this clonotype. The CDR3 region has the DNA TGTGCCAGCAGCTTATCACAGGGAGGGAGTGAAAAACTGTTTTTT. This codes for CASSLSQGGSEKLFF. The chain combines TRBV7-9 with TRBJ1-4, with a tentative D call TRBD1 (6 bases). The V gene lost 2 bases and the J gene lost 7 bases, with 14 bases spanning the gap. Germline lookup yields CDR1 SEHNR and CDR2 FQNEAQ (reference sequence). The CDR3 contains 15 residues.

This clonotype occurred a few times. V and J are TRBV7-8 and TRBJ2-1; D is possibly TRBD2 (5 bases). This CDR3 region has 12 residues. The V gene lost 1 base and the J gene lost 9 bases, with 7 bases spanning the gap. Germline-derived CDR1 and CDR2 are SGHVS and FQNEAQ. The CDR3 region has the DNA TGTGCCAGCAGCTTAGTTGGGAGTGAGCAGTTCTTC. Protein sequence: CASSLVGSEQFF.

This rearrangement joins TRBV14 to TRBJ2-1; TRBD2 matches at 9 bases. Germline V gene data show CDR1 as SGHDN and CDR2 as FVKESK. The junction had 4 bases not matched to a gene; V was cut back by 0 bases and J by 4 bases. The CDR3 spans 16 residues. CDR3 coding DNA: TGTGCCAGCAGCCAAGAAAAAGGACTAGCGTACAATGAGCAGTTCTTC. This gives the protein CASSQEKGLAYNEQFF.

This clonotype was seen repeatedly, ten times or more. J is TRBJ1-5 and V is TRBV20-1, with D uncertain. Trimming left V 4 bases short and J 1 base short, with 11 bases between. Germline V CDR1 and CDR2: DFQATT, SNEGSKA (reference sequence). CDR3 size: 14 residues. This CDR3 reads CSANPAGSNQPQHF. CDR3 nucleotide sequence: TGCAGTGCTAACCCGGCGGGGAGCAATCAGCCCCAGCATTTT.